This T cell receptor (beta chain) was recorded in a study of blood T cells in healthy people across ages. On the study more broadly: Template switching retrieved approximately one barcoded beta molecule for each two T cells.

A second PCR, run for roughly 7 to 11 cycles, used a sample-barcoded 5' primer plus a J-beta primer mix. A template-switch adaptor with 12 random nucleotides tagged each cDNA molecule. Every sample produced at least 3 million CDR3-containing paired-end reads. TCRdb re-derived calls from the 5' RACE reads in MiXCR, one entry per CDR3 protein. The data hold about 760,000 distinct CDR3 sequences, with 56% observed a single time. V lost 7 bases to trimming and J lost 4 bases; unmatched junction nucleotides: 8. The CDR3 consists of 15 residues. This clonotype has more than one count but fewer than ten. The sequence came from a man in his forties in good health. The chain is built from TRBV12-3 or TRBV12-4 and TRBJ2-4; 9 nucleotides match TRBD1. Material: blood. The chain's CDR3 is CASTQPGQGKNIQYF. CDR3 nucleotides: TGTGCCAGCACCCAACCGGGACAGGGTAAAAACATTCAGTACTTC.